This T cell receptor (beta chain) was captured in a study of blood T cell repertoires in COVID-19. Original handling: Using reference gene primer amplification, nucleated cell counts were estimated. The assay was immunoSEQ multiplex PCR, and TCRdb's table has in-frame clones only and misses some. Clone size and the V and J calls come from that table; the DNA yielded D and trimming. The repertoire holds over 85,000 clones, with 70% to 80% as singletons. The TCR sequence derives from an older woman with acute or convalescent COVID-19. The sample comprised peripheral blood.

DNA of the CDR3: TGTGCCGGAGGCGAGTCCAGCCTAGGCTCCGGGGAGCTGTTTTTT. It codes for CAGGESSLGSGELFF. This rearrangement joins TRBV19 to TRBJ2-2, with D tentatively TRBD2 (5 bases). Between the trimmed V and J ends, which lost 11 bases and 6 bases, there was a span of 22 bases. From germline, CDR1 is LNHDA and CDR2 SQIVND (reference sequence). This CDR3 has 15 residues.